This section outlines one T cell receptor (beta chain) sequence together with its context. Its antigen remains unknown. These data belong to a study of cytomegalovirus exposure and HLA in healthy donors. Study results and caveats: In vitro testing confirmed a few CMV-associated chains as specific for CMV antigens.

Both 60 Vbeta primers and 13 Jbeta primers went into the PCR. Clones were sequenced by immunoSEQ multiplex PCR, and TCRdb holds only the in-frame ones, with some missing. The sample shows 50,000 to 70,000 clones, 83% of them seen only once. This CDR3 spans 15 amino acids. The V end was cut by 0 bases, the J end by 9 bases, with 18 bases between. Per the germline V gene, CDR1 is MGHRA and CDR2 is YSYEKL. The source material was PBMCs. The clonotype originates from a human donor in good health. The gene calls are TRBV4-1 and TRBJ2-7; a weak D match, TRBD2 (6 bases). CDR3 sequence: CASSQDSVGGPRQYF. The DNA for the CDR3 is TGCGCCAGCAGCCAAGATTCGGTCGGGGGTCCTAGGCAGTACTTC.